This entry describes one T cell receptor (beta chain). Its antigen is not known. The sample is drawn from a study of cytomegalovirus exposure and HLA in healthy donors. PCR used 60 Vbeta primers and 13 Jbeta primers. TCRdb's copy holds only in-frame clones and misses some; the assay was immunoSEQ multiplex PCR. The profile covers about 150,000 clones, with around 85% appearing a single time and less than 3.5% taken by the ten largest. Study observations and caveats: According to reports, the classifier identified cytomegalovirus status with high specificity and sensitivity. The dataset shows that most TCR sequences were rare, while some public TCRs occurred in many donors. TCR beta V segments were, for the most part, productive about 87% or about 30% of the time in an earlier analysis.

The CDR3 sequence is 15 residues long. Trimming removed 0 bases from V and 6 bases from J; junction bases left unmatched: 5. Germline V gives CDR1 SGHNT, CDR2 YENEEA. Sequenced: PBMCs. V gene TRBV11-3 combines with J gene TRBJ2-1; 7 bases agree with TRBD2. This receptor was taken from a woman aged 25 to 45 in good health and CMV-seronegative. The CDR3 reads CASSLEAGWGNEQFF. CDR3 coding DNA: TGTGCCAGCAGCTTAGAAGCGGGGTGGGGCAATGAGCAGTTCTTC.